The T cell receptor beta chain under discussion was sequenced for a study of cytomegalovirus exposure and HLA in healthy donors. Whole-study findings and limits: Analysis performed later showed TCR beta chains linked to HLA being more clonally expanded than equally common others.

60 Vbeta and 13 Jbeta primers were used in PCR. The assay was immunoSEQ multiplex PCR, and TCRdb's table has in-frame clones only and misses some. The sample consists of fewer than 350,000 clones, 70% to 90% of them appearing once. In the case of this clone: The antigen remains unidentified.

At collection, donors were nominally healthy, but unrecorded immune exposures were probable. This clonotype was obtained from a woman in her late teens or twenties in good health and CMV-seronegative. Sequencing was performed on PBMCs.

CDR3 in DNA: TGTGCCAGCAGCGTATCTAGCGGTGGATCCTACGAGCAGTACTTC. Translating it yields CASSVSSGGSYEQYF. The chain is built from TRBV9 and TRBJ2-7, with 7 nucleotides matching TRBD2. The V and J ends lost 1 base and 1 base, in that order; junction bases with no gene match: 5. The V gene's germline CDR1 is SGDLS and CDR2 YYNGEE. The CDR3 has 15 residues.